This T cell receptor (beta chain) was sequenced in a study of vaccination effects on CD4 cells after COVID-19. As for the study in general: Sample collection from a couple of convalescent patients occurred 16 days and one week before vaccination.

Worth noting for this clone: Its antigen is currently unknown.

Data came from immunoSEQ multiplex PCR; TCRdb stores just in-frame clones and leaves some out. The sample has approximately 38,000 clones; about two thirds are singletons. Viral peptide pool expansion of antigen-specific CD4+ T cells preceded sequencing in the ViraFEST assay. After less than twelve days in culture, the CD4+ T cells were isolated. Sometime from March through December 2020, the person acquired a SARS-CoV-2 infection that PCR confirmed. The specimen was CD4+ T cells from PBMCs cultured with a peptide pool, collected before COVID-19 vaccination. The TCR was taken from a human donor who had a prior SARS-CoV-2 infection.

This CDR3 reads CASSGEVLAFF. The CDR3 DNA is TGTGCCAGCAGTGGAGAGGTTTTGGCTTTCTTT. This sequence joins TRBV2 and TRBJ1-1, with no clear D. Trimming cost V 4 bases and J 11 bases, with 11 bases left between them. Germline CDR1 reads SNHLY; CDR2 reads FYNNEI. The CDR3 runs to 11 residues.